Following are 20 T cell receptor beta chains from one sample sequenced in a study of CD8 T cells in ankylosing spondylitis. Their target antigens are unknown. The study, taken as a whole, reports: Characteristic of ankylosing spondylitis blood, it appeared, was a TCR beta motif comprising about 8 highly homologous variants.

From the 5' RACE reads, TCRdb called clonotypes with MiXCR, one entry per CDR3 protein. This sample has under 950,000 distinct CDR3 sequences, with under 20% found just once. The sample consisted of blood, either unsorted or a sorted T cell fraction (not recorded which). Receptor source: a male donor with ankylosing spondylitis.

The CDR3 reads CASSYQTSYGYTF. The DNA for the CDR3 is TGTGCCAGCAGTTACCAGACAAGCTATGGCTACACCTTC. V and J are TRBV6-5 and TRBJ1-2; no firm D call. Looked up from germline, CDR1 is MNHEY and CDR2 is SVGAGI. V was shortened by 2 bases and J by 4 bases, with 8 bases between the two germline ends. The CDR3 runs to 13 residues.

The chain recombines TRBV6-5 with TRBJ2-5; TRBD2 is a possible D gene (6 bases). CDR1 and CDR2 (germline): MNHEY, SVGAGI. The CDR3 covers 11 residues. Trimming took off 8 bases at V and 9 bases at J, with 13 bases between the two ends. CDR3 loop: CASVGGRAQYF. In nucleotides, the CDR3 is TGTGCCAGCGTCGGGGGTCGTGCCCAGTACTTC.

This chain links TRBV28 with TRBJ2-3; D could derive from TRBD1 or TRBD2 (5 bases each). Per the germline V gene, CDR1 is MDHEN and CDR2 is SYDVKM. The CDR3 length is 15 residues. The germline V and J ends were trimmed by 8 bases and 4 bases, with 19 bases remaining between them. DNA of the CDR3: TGTGCCAGCCCCTCCGGGACGGAAGGCGCAGATACGCAGTATTTT. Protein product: CASPSGTEGADTQYF.

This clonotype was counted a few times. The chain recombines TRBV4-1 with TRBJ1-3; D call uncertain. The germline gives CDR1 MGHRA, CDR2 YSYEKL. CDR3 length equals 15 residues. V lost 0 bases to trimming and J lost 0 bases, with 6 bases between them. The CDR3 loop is CASSQDPFSGNTIYF. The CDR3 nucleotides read TGCGCCAGCAGCCAAGATCCCTTCTCTGGAAACACCATATATTTT.

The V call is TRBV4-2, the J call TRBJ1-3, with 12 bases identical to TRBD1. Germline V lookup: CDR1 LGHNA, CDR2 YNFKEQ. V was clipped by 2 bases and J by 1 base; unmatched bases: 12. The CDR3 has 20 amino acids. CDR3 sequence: CASSQNPGQGAKFSGNTIYF. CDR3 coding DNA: TGTGCCAGCAGCCAAAATCCGGGACAGGGGGCAAAGTTTTCTGGAAACACCATATATTTT.

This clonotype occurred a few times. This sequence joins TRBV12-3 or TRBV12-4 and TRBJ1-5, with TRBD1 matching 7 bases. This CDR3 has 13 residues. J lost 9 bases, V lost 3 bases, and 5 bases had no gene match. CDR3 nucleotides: TGTGCCAGCAGTTTGGGAGGGGGCCGGCCCCAGCATTTT. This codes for CASSLGGGRPQHF.

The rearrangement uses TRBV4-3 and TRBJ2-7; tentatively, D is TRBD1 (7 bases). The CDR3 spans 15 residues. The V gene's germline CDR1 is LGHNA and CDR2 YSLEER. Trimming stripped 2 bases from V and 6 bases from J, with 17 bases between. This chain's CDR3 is CASSQSPGAGGEQYF. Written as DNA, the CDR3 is TGCGCCAGCAGCCAATCTCCGGGAGCAGGGGGCGAGCAGTACTTC.

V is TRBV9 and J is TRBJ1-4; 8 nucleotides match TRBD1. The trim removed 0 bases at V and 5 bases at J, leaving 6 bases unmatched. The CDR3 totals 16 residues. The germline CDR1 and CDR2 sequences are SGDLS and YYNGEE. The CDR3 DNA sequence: TGTGCCAGCAGCGTAGATCAACGACAGGGGAATGAAAAACTGTTTTTT. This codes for CASSVDQRQGNEKLFF. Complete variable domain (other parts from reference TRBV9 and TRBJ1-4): DSGVTQTPKHLITATGQRVTLRCSPRSGDLSVYWYQQSLDQGLQFLIQYYNGEERAKGNILERFSAQQFPDLHSELNLSSLELGDSALYFCASSVDQRQGNEKLFFGSGTQLSVL.

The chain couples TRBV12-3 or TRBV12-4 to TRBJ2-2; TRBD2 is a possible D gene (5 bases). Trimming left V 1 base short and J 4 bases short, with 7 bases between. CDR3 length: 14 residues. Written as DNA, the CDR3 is TGTGCCAGCAGTTTAGTCACTAGCACCGGGGAGCTGTTTTTT. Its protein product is CASSLVTSTGELFF.

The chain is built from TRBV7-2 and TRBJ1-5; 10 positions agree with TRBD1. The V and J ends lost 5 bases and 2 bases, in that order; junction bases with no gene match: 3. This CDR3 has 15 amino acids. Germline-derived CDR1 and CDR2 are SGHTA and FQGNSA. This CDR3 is CASSGDRGGNQPQHF. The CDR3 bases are TGTGCCAGCAGCGGGGACAGGGGCGGCAATCAGCCCCAGCATTTT.

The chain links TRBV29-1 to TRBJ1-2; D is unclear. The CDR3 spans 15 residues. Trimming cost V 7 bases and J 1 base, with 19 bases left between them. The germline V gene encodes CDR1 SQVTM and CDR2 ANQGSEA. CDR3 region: CSASVDTTVNYGYTF. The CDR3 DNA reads TGCAGCGCATCCGTAGACACCACTGTTAACTATGGCTACACCTTC.

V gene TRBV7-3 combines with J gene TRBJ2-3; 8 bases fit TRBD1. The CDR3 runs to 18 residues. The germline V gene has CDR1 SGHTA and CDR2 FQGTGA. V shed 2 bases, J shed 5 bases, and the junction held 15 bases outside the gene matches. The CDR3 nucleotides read TGTGCCAGCAGCTTAGCCTCAGGGGGCCCACCCCCCGAAGATACGCAGTATTTT. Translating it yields CASSLASGGPPPEDTQYF.

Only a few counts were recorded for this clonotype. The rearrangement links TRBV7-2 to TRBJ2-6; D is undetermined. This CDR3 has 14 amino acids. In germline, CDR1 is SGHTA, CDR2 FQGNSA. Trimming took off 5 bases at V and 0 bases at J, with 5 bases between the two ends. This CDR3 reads CASSKYSGANVLTF. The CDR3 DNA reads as TGTGCCAGCAGCAAGTACTCTGGGGCCAACGTCCTGACTTTC.

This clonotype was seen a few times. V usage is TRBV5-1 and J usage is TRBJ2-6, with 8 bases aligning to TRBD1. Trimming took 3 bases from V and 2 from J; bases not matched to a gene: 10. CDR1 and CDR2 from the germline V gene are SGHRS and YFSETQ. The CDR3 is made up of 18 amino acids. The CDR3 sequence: CASSSTGTGSPGANVLTF. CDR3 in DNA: TGCGCCAGCAGCTCTACCGGGACAGGTTCACCTGGGGCCAACGTCCTGACTTTC.

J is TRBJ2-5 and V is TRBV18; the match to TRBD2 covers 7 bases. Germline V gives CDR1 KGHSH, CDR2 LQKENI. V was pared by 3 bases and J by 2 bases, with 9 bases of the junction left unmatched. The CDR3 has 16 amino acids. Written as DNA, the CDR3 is TGTGCCAGCTCACCGATCCTGGCTAGCGGACAAGAGACCCAGTACTTC. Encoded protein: CASSPILASGQETQYF.

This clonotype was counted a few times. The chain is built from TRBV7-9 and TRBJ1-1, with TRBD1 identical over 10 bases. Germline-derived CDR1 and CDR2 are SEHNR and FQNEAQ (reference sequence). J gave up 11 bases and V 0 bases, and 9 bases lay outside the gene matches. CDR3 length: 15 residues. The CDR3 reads CASSLAKTGGVRAFF. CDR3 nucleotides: TGTGCCAGCAGCTTAGCGAAGACAGGGGGCGTTCGGGCTTTCTTT.

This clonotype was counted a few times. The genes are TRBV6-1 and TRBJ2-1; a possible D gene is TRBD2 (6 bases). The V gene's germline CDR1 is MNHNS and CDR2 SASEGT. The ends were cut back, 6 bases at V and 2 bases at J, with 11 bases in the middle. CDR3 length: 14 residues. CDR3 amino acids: CASRVGEAYNEQFF. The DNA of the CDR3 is TGTGCCAGCAGAGTGGGGGAGGCCTACAATGAGCAGTTCTTC.

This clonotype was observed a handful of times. The CDR3 loop is CSAPPGGQTTYEQYF. CDR3 sequence (DNA): TGCAGTGCCCCCCCAGGGGGACAGACCACCTACGAGCAGTACTTC. This rearrangement joins TRBV20-1 to TRBJ2-7; the match to TRBD1 covers 7 bases. The trim removed 6 bases at V and 2 bases at J, leaving 13 bases unmatched. Germline CDR1 reads DFQATT; CDR2 reads SNEGSKA (reference sequence). This CDR3 has 15 residues.

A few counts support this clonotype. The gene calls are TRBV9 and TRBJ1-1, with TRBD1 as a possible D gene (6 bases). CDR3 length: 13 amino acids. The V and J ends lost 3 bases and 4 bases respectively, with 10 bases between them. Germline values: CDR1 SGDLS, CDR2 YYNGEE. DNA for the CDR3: TGTGCCAGCAGCGAGGGGGTGGGCACTGAAGCTTTCTTT. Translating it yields CASSEGVGTEAFF.

DNA for the CDR3: TGTGCCATTGGACAGGCCTCCTACGAGCAGTACTTC. Translation: CAIGQASYEQYF. The gene calls are TRBV2 and TRBJ2-7; the match to TRBD1 covers 7 bases. The germline V gene has CDR1 SNHLY and CDR2 FYNNEI. V trimming: 10 bases; J trimming: 0 bases; junction bases outside the gene matches: 3. The CDR3 covers 12 residues.